This T cell receptor (beta chain) was identified during a study of CD8 T cells in ankylosing spondylitis. Overall study findings and caveats: Ankylosing spondylitis blood seemed to carry a telltale TCR beta motif made of eight highly homologous variants. Disease-linked clones reportedly concentrated significantly in matched ankylosing spondylitis synovial fluid.

By its share, this clonotype is medium-sized. Its target is not known. Trimming took off 0 bases at V and 2 bases at J, with 8 bases between the two ends. There are 14 residues in the CDR3. CDR1 SGDLS and CDR2 YYNGEE come from the germline V gene. MiXCR, run by TCRdb on the 5' RACE reads, gives a single entry per CDR3 protein. The sample consists of tens of thousands of distinct CDR3 sequences, around 5% of them appearing once. This chain joins TRBV9 and TRBJ1-1; D ambiguous. The TCR sequence derives from a female donor with ankylosing spondylitis or in good health (not recorded which). Sample: blood, either unsorted or a sorted T cell fraction (not recorded which). CDR3 amino acids: CASSVERENTEAFF. Here the CDR3 DNA reads TGTGCCAGCAGCGTAGAGCGGGAAAACACTGAAGCTTTCTTT.